Here is one T cell receptor beta chain with its context. This was the immunoSEQ v3 assay. TCRdb keeps only in-frame clones here, not all; method: immunoSEQ multiplex PCR. The table includes approximately 60,000 clones, around 67% detected once. This sample is drawn from a study of TIL therapy for anti-PD-1-resistant metastatic lung cancer. The wider study: Most patients had lung adenocarcinoma.

As to time point: pre-treatment sample, taken before nivolumab and TIL therapy. Germline lookup yields CDR1 MGHRA and CDR2 YSYEKL. Trimming at V came to 4 bases and at J to 1 base, leaving 8 bases not matched to a gene. This CDR3 is 16 amino acids long. The chain is built from TRBV4-1 and TRBJ2-7; TRBD1 matches at 9 bases. The material was blood, obtained at baseline. The sequence derives from a person between 30 and 80 years old with non-small cell lung cancer. The CDR3 loop is CASSRETGGSSYEQYF. The CDR3 DNA is TGCGCCAGCAGCCGGGAGACAGGGGGAAGTTCCTACGAGCAGTACTTC.